The 2 T cell receptor beta chains reported below all come from one sample, sequenced in a study of cytomegalovirus exposure and HLA in healthy donors. 60 Vbeta and 13 Jbeta primers were used in PCR. Sequencing was performed with immunoSEQ multiplex PCR; in TCRdb, only in-frame clones are kept and a portion is missing. The table shows about 120,000 clones, with 66% occurring only once. Sequenced: PBMCs. Source of these receptors: a man aged 18 to 29 in good health and CMV-seronegative.

The gene calls are TRBV27 and TRBJ2-1, with 14 bases fitting TRBD2. The length of the CDR3 is 16 residues. The V gene's germline CDR1 is MNHEY and CDR2 SMNVEV (reference sequence). After removal of 3 bases from V and 4 bases from J, the junction contained 2 bases not matched to a gene. The DNA for the CDR3 is TGTGCCAGCAGTTTGACTAGCGGGGGGGCATACAATGAGCAGTTCTTC. The encoded protein is CASSLTSGGAYNEQFF.

The genes are TRBV7-8 and TRBJ1-5; TRBD1 matches at 7 bases. The CDR3 length is 17 residues. V was pared by 2 bases and J by 2 bases, with 9 bases of the junction left unmatched. CDR1 and CDR2 from the germline V gene are SGHVS and FQNEAQ. The CDR3 DNA reads TGTGCCAGCAGCTTAACCAATCTCGGGACAGGCAATCAGCCCCAGCATTTT. It specifies CASSLTNLGTGNQPQHF.